This TCR beta chain was sequenced in a study of T cells after yellow fever vaccination. The wider study: In the case of low-cell-number fractions, SMART-Seq v4 Ultra Low Input was used for preparation. Study-level findings and limits: FACS-sorted repertoires might harbor abundant contaminating clonotypes from the bulk population. Most primary-vaccination clones recurred post-booster (under 98% CD4, 85% to 90% CD8).

Trimming at V came to 5 bases and at J to 8 bases, leaving 10 bases not matched to a gene. Germline V gene lookup returns CDR1 LNHDA and CDR2 SQIVND (reference sequence). This CDR3 spans 15 amino acids. This clonotype was seen many times. Its antigen is unknown. Template-switching 5'RACE yielded the TCR cDNA; a universal primer site and UMIs were added in the process. TCRdb called the 5' RACE reads again in MiXCR, with one record for every CDR3 protein. This sample has fewer than 150,000 distinct CDR3 sequences, with roughly 8% found just once. This sample comprised CD4+ T cells sorted from PBMCs, obtained 5 days after the yellow fever booster vaccination. The receptor was derived from a man aged 25-45 years who received the YFV17D yellow fever vaccine. The rearrangement joins TRBV19 to TRBJ2-1; TRBD2 aligns across 9 bases. The CDR3: CASSESGTSSDEQFF. CDR3 nucleotide sequence: TGTGCCAGTAGTGAATCCGGGACTAGCTCCGATGAGCAGTTCTTC.